The rows below give T cell receptor beta chains drawn from one sample of a study of T cell responses to AZD1222 COVID-19 vaccine. TCRdb's table, derived via immunoSEQ multiplex PCR, lists solely in-frame clones and lacks some. The sample holds approximately 150,000 clones, roughly 94% seen once. The sequencing used peripheral blood, collected 28 days after the second AZD1222 dose. The source of these receptors is an adult who received the AZD1222 COVID-19 vaccine. CDR3s include the opening cysteine and the closing phenylalanine or tryptophan. A D gene is named only where the DNA matches it firmly. Clone size, where shown, is once, few, many, or a class for clones that have expanded.

TRBJ2-7 once TRBV5-1 NA CASSLGGGSAYEQYF TGCGCCAGCAGCTTGGGTGGGGGTAGCGCCTACGAGCAGTACTTC
TRBJ1-2 NA TRBV5-1 TRBD1 CASSGQGLGYGYTF TGCGCCAGCAGCGGACAGGGGCTCGGCTATGGCTACACCTTC
TRBJ1-6 NA TRBV28 TRBD1 CASSSRQGGYNSPLHF TGTGCCAGCAGTTCCCGACAGGGGGGCTATAATTCACCCCTCCACTTT
TRBJ2-5 NA TRBV4-1 TRBD2 CASSQEWGGETQYF TGCGCCAGCAGCCAAGAATGGGGGGGAGAGACCCAGTACTTC
TRBJ2-5 NA TRBV21-1 NA CASSIRETGTGSPKGETQYF TGTGCCAGCAGCATCCGGGAGACCGGGACAGGGTCCCCAAAAGGAGAGACCCAGTACTTC
TRBJ2-1 NA TRBV2 NA CASRPGSVPYNEQFF TGTGCCAGCAGACCAGGTAGCGTCCCCTACAATGAGCAGTTCTTC
TRBJ2-7 NA TRBV11-2 TRBD2 CVTGTSGTYEQYF TGTGTCACCGGGACTAGCGGGACCTACGAGCAGTACTTC
TRBJ1-3 NA TRBV5-6 NA CASSEGPLSGNTIYF TGTGCCAGCAGCGAGGGACCGCTCTCTGGAAACACCATATATTTT
TRBJ1-1 NA TRBV28 NA CASRPHANTEAFF TGTGCCAGCAGACCCCACGCGAACACTGAAGCTTTCTTT
TRBJ1-5 NA TRBV7-9 NA CASSLVGYNQPQHF TGTGCCAGCAGCTTAGTGGGGTACAATCAGCCCCAGCATTTT
TRBJ2-2 NA TRBV10-3 NA CAISESIKGPETGELFF TGTGCCATCAGTGAGTCGATAAAGGGCCCGGAAACCGGGGAGCTGTTTTTT
TRBJ2-1 NA TRBV5-4 NA CASSPSGRAANEQFF TGTGCCAGCAGCCCCTCAGGACGGGCGGCCAATGAGCAGTTCTTC
TRBJ2-1 NA TRBV7-3 TRBD2 CASTGRLAREQFF TGTGCCAGCACCGGACGACTAGCGAGAGAGCAGTTCTTC
TRBJ2-7 NA TRBV28 NA CASSFGTRTLGTHGYEQYF TGTGCCAGCAGTTTCGGCACCAGGACGCTAGGAACTCACGGGTACGAGCAGTACTTC
TRBJ1-1 NA TRBV27 TRBD1 CASSFGTGAEAFF TGTGCCAGCAGTTTTGGGACAGGGGCCGAAGCTTTCTTT
TRBJ1-5 NA TRBV28 TRBD1 CASRSSGTGNQPQHF TGTGCCAGCAGATCCTCCGGGACAGGCAATCAGCCCCAGCATTTT
TRBJ1-1 NA TRBV15 NA CATSRDDSAEAFF TGTGCCACCAGCAGAGATGATAGTGCTGAAGCTTTCTTT
TRBJ2-2 NA TRBV7-2 TRBD1 CASSFGQGGYTGELFF TGTGCCAGCAGCTTTGGACAGGGAGGTTACACCGGGGAGCTGTTTTTT
TRBJ2-1 once TRBV3-1/TRBV3-2 TRBD2 CASSQAMSGTRGDEQFF TGTGCCAGCAGCCAAGCGATGTCCGGGACTAGGGGCGATGAGCAGTTCTTC
TRBJ1-1 NA TRBV19 NA CASSMGVGGFEAFF TGTGCCAGTAGTATGGGAGTGGGGGGCTTTGAAGCTTTCTTT
TRBJ1-2 NA TRBV6-1 NA CASSELYLANYGYTF TGTGCCAGCAGTGAATTATACCTAGCTAACTATGGCTACACCTTC
TRBJ2-5 once TRBV6-5 TRBD2 CASHPRTSQTQYF TGTGCCAGCCACCCTCGGACTAGCCAGACCCAGTACTTC
TRBJ1-1 NA TRBV19 NA CASSVQGGGTEAFF TGTGCCAGTAGTGTCCAGGGAGGCGGCACTGAAGCTTTCTTT
TRBJ1-2 NA TRBV5-4 NA CASSSKDTFNYGYTF TGTGCCAGCAGCTCGAAGGACACCTTTAACTATGGCTACACCTTC
TRBJ2-7 once TRBV11-2 TRBD2 CASSPRGGSHGYEQYF TGTGCCAGCAGCCCTCGGGGCGGGAGTCATGGCTACGAGCAGTACTTC
TRBJ1-1 NA TRBV5-1 NA CASSLGAVNTEAFF TGCGCCAGCAGCTTGGGAGCAGTGAACACTGAAGCTTTCTTT
TRBJ2-1 NA TRBV4-2 TRBD2 CASSQALAGVGSYNEQFF TGTGCCAGCAGCCAAGCCCTAGCGGGAGTAGGGTCCTACAATGAGCAGTTCTTC
TRBJ2-7 once TRBV2 NA CASRYLRDLYEQYF TGTGCCAGCAGGTACCTCCGGGACTTGTACGAGCAGTACTTC
TRBJ1-2 NA TRBV19 TRBD1 CASSSGQGRGYTF TGTGCCAGTAGCTCAGGACAGGGCAGGGGCTACACCTTC
TRBJ2-1 NA TRBV2 NA CASSEARRGGKFF TGTGCCAGCAGTGAAGCGAGGCGGGGTGGGAAGTTCTTC
TRBJ2-7 NA TRBV15 TRBD1 CATSSETGGFYEQYF TGTGCCACCAGCAGCGAGACAGGGGGTTTCTACGAGCAGTACTTC
TRBJ1-1 NA TRBV28 TRBD1 CASRPPRGQAFF TGTGCCAGCAGACCCCCCAGGGGGCAGGCTTTCTTT
TRBJ2-1 NA TRBV7-6 TRBD2 CASSMGLAGVYNEQFF TGTGCCAGCAGCATGGGACTAGCGGGAGTTTACAATGAGCAGTTCTTC
TRBJ1-2 NA TRBV7-8 NA CASSSLRVGRFGGYTF TGTGCCAGCAGCTCCCTCCGGGTCGGGCGGTTTGGTGGCTACACCTTC
TRBJ2-1 NA TRBV5-1 NA CASSNPGTGNYEQFF TGCGCCAGCAGCAACCCCGGAACAGGGAACTATGAGCAGTTCTTC
TRBJ2-1 NA TRBV7-2 TRBD1 CASQQGVVDNEQFF TGTGCCAGTCAACAGGGGGTGGTGGACAATGAGCAGTTCTTC
TRBJ2-3 NA TRBV18 TRBD2 CASSPPGSPGGTDTQYF TGTGCCAGCTCACCACCGGGATCCCCGGGAGGTACAGATACGCAGTATTTT
TRBJ2-2 NA TRBV23-1 TRBD1 CASSHPHGTGGFTGELFF TGCGCCAGCAGTCACCCCCACGGGACAGGGGGGTTCACCGGGGAGCTGTTTTTT
TRBJ1-2 NA TRBV12-3/TRBV12-4 NA CASRPGGGYGYTF TGTGCCAGCAGACCCGGGGGAGGCTATGGCTACACCTTC
TRBJ2-1 NA TRBV9 TRBD2 CASSDTSGSLHEQFF TGTGCCAGCAGCGACACTAGCGGGAGTCTGCATGAGCAGTTCTTC
TRBJ2-7 few TRBV12-3/TRBV12-4 NA CASSLGPIYEQYF TGTGCCAGCAGTTTAGGACCTATCTACGAGCAGTACTTC
TRBJ2-3 NA TRBV7-9 NA CASRGHPRVGTDTQYF TGTGCCAGCAGAGGACATCCTCGGGTGGGCACAGATACGCAGTATTTT
TRBJ1-2 NA TRBV6-5 NA CASMPGLLANYGYTF TGTGCCAGCATGCCCGGCCTACTTGCTAACTATGGCTACACCTTC
TRBJ2-7 NA TRBV3-1/TRBV3-2 TRBD2 CASSFGLAGNRYEQYF TGTGCCAGCAGTTTCGGACTAGCGGGAAATAGGTACGAGCAGTACTTC
TRBJ2-7 NA TRBV7-9 TRBD1 CASSGAGGPYEQYF TGTGCCAGCAGCGGAGCAGGGGGACCCTATGAGCAGTACTTC
TRBJ1-1 NA TRBV6-2/TRBV6-3 NA CASSDGGKNTEAFF TGTGCCAGCAGCGACGGGGGCAAGAACACTGAAGCTTTCTTT
TRBJ2-1 NA TRBV19 NA CASSPDWGSYNEQFF TGTGCCAGTAGTCCCGACTGGGGATCCTACAATGAGCAGTTCTTC